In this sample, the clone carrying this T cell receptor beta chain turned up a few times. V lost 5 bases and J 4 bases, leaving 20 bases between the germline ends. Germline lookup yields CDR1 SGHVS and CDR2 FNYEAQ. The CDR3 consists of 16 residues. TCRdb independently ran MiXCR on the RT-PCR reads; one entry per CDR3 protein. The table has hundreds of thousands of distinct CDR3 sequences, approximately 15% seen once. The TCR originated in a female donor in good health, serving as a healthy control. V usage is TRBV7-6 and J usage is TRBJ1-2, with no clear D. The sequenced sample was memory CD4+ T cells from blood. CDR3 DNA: TGTGCCAGCAGCGCAATGTCCCGGTCGATCCTCTATGGCTACACCTTC. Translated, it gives CASSAMSRSILYGYTF.